The clone carrying this T cell receptor (beta chain) was seen repeatedly, ten times or more. What it recognizes is unknown. The library put unique molecular identifiers onto individual cDNA molecules. TCRdb redid the calling of the RACE reads with MiXCR, one entry per CDR3 protein. The sample shows about 40,000 distinct CDR3 sequences, less than 4% of them seen only once. The data belong to a study of human T cells and chemical hapten exposure. Time point given: patch test 2, 6 weeks after DPC sensitization. The treatment is: therapeutic diphenylcyclopropenone sensitization with weekly scalp DPC. Each donor was an alopecia patient between 18 and 70 years of age who qualified for DPC. The germline V and J ends were trimmed by 2 bases and 0 bases, with 11 bases remaining between them. The CDR3 runs 15 residues. CDR1 is MNHEY, CDR2 SVGEGT, per germline. The study, taken as a whole, reports: Having alopecia, donors may respond immunologically unlike healthy people.

This chain uses TRBV6-2 or TRBV6-3 with TRBJ2-7; weak D call: TRBD2 (6 bases). Sequenced material: whole blood, taken in connection with sensitization to the hapten diphenylcyclopropenone (DPC). This clonotype originated in a man aged 40-50 years with alopecia areata. Some clones in this sample may be carry-over from other donors' samples. This chain's CDR3 is CASSYVGGSSYEQYF. CDR3 DNA: TGTGCCAGCAGTTACGTCGGGGGAAGCTCCTACGAGCAGTACTTC.